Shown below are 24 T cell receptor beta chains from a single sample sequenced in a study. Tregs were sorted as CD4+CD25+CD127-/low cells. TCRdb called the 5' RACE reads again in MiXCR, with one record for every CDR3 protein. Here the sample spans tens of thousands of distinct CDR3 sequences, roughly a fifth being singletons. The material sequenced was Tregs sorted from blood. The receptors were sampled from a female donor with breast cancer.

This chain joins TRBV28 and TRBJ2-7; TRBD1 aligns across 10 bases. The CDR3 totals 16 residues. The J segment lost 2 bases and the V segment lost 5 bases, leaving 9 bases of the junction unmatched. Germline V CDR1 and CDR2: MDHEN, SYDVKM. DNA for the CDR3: TGTGCCAGCAGTCCCCGGGGGGGACAGGGGACCTACGAGCAGTACTTC. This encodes CASSPRGGQGTYEQYF.

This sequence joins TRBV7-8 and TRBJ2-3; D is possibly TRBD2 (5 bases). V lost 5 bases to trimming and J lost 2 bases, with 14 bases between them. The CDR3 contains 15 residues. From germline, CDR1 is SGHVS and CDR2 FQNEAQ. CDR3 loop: CASSALSGNTDTQYF. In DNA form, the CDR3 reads TGTGCCAGCAGCGCACTGAGCGGAAACACAGATACGCAGTATTTT.

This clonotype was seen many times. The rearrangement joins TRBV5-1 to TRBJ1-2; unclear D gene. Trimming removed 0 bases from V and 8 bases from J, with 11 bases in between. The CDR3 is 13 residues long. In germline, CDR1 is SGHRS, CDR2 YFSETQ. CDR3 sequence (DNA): TGCGCCAGCAGCTTGGACGGGGATCAGGGCTACACCTTC. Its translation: CASSLDGDQGYTF.

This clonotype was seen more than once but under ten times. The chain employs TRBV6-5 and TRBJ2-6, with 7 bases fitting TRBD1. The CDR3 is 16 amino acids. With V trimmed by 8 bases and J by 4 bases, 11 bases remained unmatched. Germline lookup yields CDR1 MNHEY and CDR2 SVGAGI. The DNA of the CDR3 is TGTGCCAGCTGGGACAGCCGATTGTTCGGGGCCAACGTCCTGACTTTC. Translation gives CASWDSRLFGANVLTF.

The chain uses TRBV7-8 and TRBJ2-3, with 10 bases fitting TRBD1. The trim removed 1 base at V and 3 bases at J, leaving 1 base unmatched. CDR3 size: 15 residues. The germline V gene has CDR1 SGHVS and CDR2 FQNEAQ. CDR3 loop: CASSLGGQGTDTQYF. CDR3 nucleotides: TGTGCCAGCAGCTTAGGGGGACAGGGGACAGATACGCAGTATTTT.

The CDR3 loop is CASSTGQGAVNYGYTF. CDR3 sequence (DNA): TGCGCCAGCAGCACGGGACAGGGGGCTGTTAACTATGGCTACACCTTC. The chain recombines TRBV5-1 with TRBJ1-2, with 12 nucleotides matching TRBD1. The ends lost 4 bases at V and 1 base at J; junction bases unmatched: 5. The CDR3 covers 16 residues. Looked up from germline, CDR1 is SGHRS and CDR2 is YFSETQ.

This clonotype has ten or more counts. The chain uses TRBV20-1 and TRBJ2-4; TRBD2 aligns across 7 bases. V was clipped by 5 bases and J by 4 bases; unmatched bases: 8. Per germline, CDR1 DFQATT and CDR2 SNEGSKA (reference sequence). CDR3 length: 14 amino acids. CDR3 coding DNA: TGCAGTGCTTTACCTGACGGGAGGAAAAACATTCAGTACTTC. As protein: CSALPDGRKNIQYF.

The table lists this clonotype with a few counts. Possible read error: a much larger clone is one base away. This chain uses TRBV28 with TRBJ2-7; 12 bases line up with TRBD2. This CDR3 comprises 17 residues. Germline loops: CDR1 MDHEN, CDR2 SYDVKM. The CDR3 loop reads CAGSTPSLAGGTAEQYF. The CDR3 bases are TGTGCCGGCAGTACCCCATCTCTAGCGGGAGGGACGGCGGAGCAGTACTTC.

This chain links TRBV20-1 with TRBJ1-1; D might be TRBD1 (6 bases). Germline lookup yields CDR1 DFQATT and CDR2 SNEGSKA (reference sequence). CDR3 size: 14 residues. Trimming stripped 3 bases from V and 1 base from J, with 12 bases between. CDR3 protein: CSARGAGGNTEAFF. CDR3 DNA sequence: TGCAGTGCTAGGGGGGCTGGAGGGAACACTGAAGCTTTCTTT.

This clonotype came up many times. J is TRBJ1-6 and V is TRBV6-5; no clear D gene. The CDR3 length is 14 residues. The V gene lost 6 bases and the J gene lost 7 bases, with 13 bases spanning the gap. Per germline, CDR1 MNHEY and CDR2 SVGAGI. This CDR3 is CASSEVAFNSPLHF. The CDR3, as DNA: TGTGCCAGCAGCGAGGTCGCTTTCAATTCACCCCTCCACTTT.

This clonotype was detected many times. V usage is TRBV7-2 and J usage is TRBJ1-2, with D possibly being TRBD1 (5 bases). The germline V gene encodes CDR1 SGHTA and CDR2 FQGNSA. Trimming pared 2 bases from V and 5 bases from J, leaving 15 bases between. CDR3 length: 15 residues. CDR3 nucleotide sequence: TGTGCCAGCAGCTTACGGCCAGGGATTCTGTATGGCTACACCTTC. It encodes CASSLRPGILYGYTF.

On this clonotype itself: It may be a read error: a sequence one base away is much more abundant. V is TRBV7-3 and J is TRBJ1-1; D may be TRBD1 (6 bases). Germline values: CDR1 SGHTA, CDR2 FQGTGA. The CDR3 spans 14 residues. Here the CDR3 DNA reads TGTGCCAGCAGCTTACAGGGGCAAACGACTGGAGCTTTCTTT. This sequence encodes CASSLQGQTTGAFF.

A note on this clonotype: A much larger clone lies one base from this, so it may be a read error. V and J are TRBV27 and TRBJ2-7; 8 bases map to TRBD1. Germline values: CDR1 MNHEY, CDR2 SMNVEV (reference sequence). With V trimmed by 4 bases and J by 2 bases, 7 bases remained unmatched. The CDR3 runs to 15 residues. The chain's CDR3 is CASSSPRTGTYEQYF. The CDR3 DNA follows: TGTGCCAGCAGTTCCCCGAGGACAGGGACCTACGAGCAGTACTTC.

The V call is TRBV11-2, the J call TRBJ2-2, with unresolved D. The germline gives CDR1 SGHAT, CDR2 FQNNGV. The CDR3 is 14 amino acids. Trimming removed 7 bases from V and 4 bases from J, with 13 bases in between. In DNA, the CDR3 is TGTGCCAGCAATTTCGTCGAGGTCACCGGGGAGCTGTTTTTT. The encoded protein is CASNFVEVTGELFF. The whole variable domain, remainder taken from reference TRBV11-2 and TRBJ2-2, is EAGVAQSPRYKIIEKRQSVAFWCNPISGHATLYWYQQILGQGPKLLIQFQNNGVVDDSQLPKDRFSAERLKGVDSTLKIQPAKLEDSAVYLCASNFVEVTGELFFGEGSRLTVL.

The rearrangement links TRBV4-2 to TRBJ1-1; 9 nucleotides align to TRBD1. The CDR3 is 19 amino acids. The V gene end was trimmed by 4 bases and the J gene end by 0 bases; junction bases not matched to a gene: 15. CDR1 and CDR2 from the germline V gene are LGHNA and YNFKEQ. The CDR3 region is CASSPATYTGGGVNTEAFF. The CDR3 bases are TGTGCCAGCAGCCCGGCTACGTATACAGGGGGCGGGGTGAACACTGAAGCTTTCTTT.

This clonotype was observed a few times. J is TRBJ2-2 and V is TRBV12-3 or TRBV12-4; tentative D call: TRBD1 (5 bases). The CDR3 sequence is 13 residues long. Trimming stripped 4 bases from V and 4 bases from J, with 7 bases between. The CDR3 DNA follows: TGTGCCAGCAGTTCGGACACCACCGGGGAGCTGTTTTTT. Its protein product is CASSSDTTGELFF.

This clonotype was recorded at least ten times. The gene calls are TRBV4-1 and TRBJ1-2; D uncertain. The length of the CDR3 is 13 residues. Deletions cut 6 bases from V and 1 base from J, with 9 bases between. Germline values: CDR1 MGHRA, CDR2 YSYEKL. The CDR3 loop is CASRPGSNYGYTF. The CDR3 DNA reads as TGCGCCAGCAGACCTGGAAGTAACTATGGCTACACCTTC.

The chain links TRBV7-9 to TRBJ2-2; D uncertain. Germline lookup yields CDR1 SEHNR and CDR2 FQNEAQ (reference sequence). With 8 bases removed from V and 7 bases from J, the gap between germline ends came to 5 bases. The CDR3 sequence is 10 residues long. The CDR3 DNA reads TGTGCCAGCCGGAACGGGGAGCTGTTTTTT. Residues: CASRNGELFF.

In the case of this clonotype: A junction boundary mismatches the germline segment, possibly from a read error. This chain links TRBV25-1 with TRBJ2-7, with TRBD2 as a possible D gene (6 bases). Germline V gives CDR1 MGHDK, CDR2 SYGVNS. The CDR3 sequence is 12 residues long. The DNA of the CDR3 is TGTGCCAGCAGCCGGGACTTCTACGAGCGGTACTTC. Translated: CASSRDFYERYF.

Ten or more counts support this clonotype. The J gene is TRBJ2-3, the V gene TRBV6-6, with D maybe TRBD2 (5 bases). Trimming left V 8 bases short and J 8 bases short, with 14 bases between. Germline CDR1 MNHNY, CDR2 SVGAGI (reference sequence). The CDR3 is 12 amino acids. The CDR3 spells CASQEEGATQYF. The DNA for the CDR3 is TGTGCCAGCCAAGAAGAGGGTGCTACGCAGTATTTT.

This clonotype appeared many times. CDR3 coding DNA: TGCGCCAGCAGCCAAGACCCAGGGGGAGGCTACACCTTC. Amino acids: CASSQDPGGGYTF. The chain combines TRBV4-1 with TRBJ1-2, with 7 nucleotides matching TRBD1. This CDR3 has 13 amino acids. Germline CDR1 MGHRA, CDR2 YSYEKL. V lost 0 bases, J lost 8 bases, and 3 bases stayed unmatched.

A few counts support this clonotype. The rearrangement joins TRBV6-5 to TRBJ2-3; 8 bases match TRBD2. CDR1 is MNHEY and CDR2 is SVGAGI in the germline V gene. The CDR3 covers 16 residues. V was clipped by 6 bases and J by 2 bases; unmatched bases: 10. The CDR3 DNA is TGTGCCAGCAGAAACGAGCCGGGAGGGAACACAGATACGCAGTATTTT. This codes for CASRNEPGGNTDTQYF.

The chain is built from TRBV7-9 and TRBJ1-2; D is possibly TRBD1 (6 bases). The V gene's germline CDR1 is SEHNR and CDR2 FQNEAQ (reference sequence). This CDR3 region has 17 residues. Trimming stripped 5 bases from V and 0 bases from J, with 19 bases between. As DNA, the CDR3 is TGTGCCAGCAGCCCTCACTGGACAGATGCCCCTAACTATGGCTACACCTTC. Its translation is CASSPHWTDAPNYGYTF.

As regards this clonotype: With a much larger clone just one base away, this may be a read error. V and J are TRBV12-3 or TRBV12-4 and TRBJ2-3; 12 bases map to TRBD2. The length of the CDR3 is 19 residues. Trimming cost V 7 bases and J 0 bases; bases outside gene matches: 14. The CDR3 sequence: CASIPWTTSGSISTDTQYF. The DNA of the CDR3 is TGTGCCAGCATTCCGTGGACGACTAGCGGGAGTATTAGCACAGATACGCAGTATTTT.